This record concerns one T cell receptor beta chain sequence. The CDR3 runs to 15 residues. The germline gives CDR1 SGHRS, CDR2 YFSETQ. V shed 0 bases and J shed 1 base, with 10 bases lying between them. The data stem from a study of glioma-infiltrating T cells after dendritic cell vaccination. Study in general: Dendritic cells derived from monocytes and pulsed with autologous tumor lysate formed the vaccine.

The time point: after dendritic cell vaccination, including at tumor progression/relapse. The primer mix had 60 V beta and 13 J beta primers. TCRdb keeps only in-frame clones here, not all; method: immunoSEQ multiplex PCR. Here the sample spans roughly 85,000 clones, 85% being singletons. This clonotype was obtained from a human donor with glioblastoma. The material was blood, obtained after dendritic cell vaccination. The chain joins TRBV5-1 to TRBJ2-5; D is ambiguous. The CDR3 sequence is CASSLAVPTQETQYF. CDR3 in DNA: TGCGCCAGCAGCTTGGCGGTCCCTACCCAAGAGACCCAGTACTTC.